The rows below give T cell receptor beta chains drawn from one sample of a study of cytomegalovirus exposure and HLA in healthy donors. Clones were read by immunoSEQ multiplex PCR, and TCRdb kept only the in-frame ones, dropping some. Its clone listing holds tens of thousands of clones. The sample consisted of PBMCs. The receptor source for this set is a man in his fifties or sixties in good health and CMV-seronegative. CDR3s include the opening cysteine and the closing phenylalanine or tryptophan. Each record gives: V gene, J gene, CDR3 protein.

TRBV9	TRBJ1-2	CASSVVVERTGTGGSYYGYTF
TRBV28	TRBJ2-7	CASSPSRDEQYF
TRBV18	TRBJ1-6	CASSLQGRDSSPLHF
TRBV5-1	TRBJ2-3	CASSLVQGVGTQYF
TRBV11-2	TRBJ1-5	CASSLVGGYQPQHF
TRBV7-2	TRBJ2-5	CASGLLAGGDQETQYF
TRBV11-3	TRBJ1-1	CASSSGQANTEAFF
TRBV5-4	TRBJ2-1	CASSLMSGTRAYNEQFF
TRBV27	TRBJ2-1	CASSFGKRGRFDNEQFF
TRBV6-5	TRBJ1-2	CATTAGFEYGYTF
TRBV5-1	TRBJ2-5	CASTYGQQETQYF
TRBV7-2	TRBJ2-5	CASSTAFAGVETQYF
TRBV19	TRBJ1-5	CASSPRTGPGQPQHF
TRBV5-4	TRBJ1-1	CASSSRQLNTEAFF
TRBV7-3	TRBJ2-7	CASSGQAYEQYF
TRBV11-3	TRBJ1-4	CASSLRDRATNEKLFF
TRBV5-4	TRBJ1-1	CASSLWSSDTEAFF
TRBV11-2	TRBJ1-2	CASSLSLSFNYGYTF
TRBV6-5	TRBJ1-1	CASTKNSRGVEAFF
TRBV18	TRBJ1-4	CASSPTSLGEKLFF
TRBV18	TRBJ1-6	CASSPQGASSPLHF
TRBV28	TRBJ2-7	CASRGGTRSSYEQYF
TRBV19	TRBJ2-3	CASSIQGNTDTQYF
TRBV7-9	TRBJ1-2	CASSFGDGYTF
TRBV5-6	TRBJ1-1	CASSPWTVANTEAFF
TRBV28	TRBJ2-7	CASSPSGTPAKQYF
TRBV9	TRBJ1-6	CASSAASSYNSPLHF
TRBV19	TRBJ2-5	CASSIARAGARQETQYF
TRBV6-1	TRBJ1-2	CASSERGTGGYTF
TRBV7-9	TRBJ2-3	CASSPQGGTDTQYF
TRBV19	TRBJ1-2	CASIPRTVYYGYTF
TRBV27	TRBJ1-5	CASSQTRYSNQPQHF
TRBV7-9	TRBJ1-5	CASSLGQGGQPQHF
TRBV2	TRBJ1-2	CASIRDRGNYGYTF
TRBV7-2	TRBJ1-4	CASSTWTGDKLFF
TRBV7-3	TRBJ2-7	CASSFSAGIYEQYF
TRBV11-1	TRBJ2-7	CASSSRYPGQGAGEQYF
TRBV18	TRBJ1-6	CASSPPEGYNSPLHF
TRBV4-1	TRBJ1-1	CASSQDAGQNTEAFF
TRBV2	TRBJ2-5	CASSATKETQYF
TRBV9	TRBJ2-5	CASSVEGQGYQETQYF
TRBV6-5	TRBJ1-4	CASSYSTGRLEKLFF
TRBV6-4	TRBJ2-1	CASSDPGTGAENEQFF
TRBV6-6	TRBJ1-2	CASRGTGTGTDGYTF
TRBV20-1	TRBJ1-2	CSAKETYGYTF
TRBV10-3	TRBJ2-7	CAISGHRDRGPYEQYF
TRBV5-1	TRBJ1-2	CASSLGEGGYTF
TRBV7-9	TRBJ1-1	CASSLRRVERTEAFF
TRBV5-1	TRBJ2-1	CASSSIRLAGNEQFF
TRBV27	TRBJ2-7	CASSLTGPDEQYF
TRBV15	TRBJ2-3	CATSPRRDTQYF
TRBV5-6	TRBJ2-7	CASSGTPRTYEQYF
TRBV5-1	TRBJ2-1	CASSLAGSSYNEQFF